The clone carrying this T cell receptor beta chain has more than one count but fewer than ten. Its antigen is undetermined. Tagging with unique molecular identifiers was a feature of the TCR beta cDNA libraries. Between 1 and 10 million T cells gave rise to 450,000 to 650,000 cDNA molecules. TCRdb used MiXCR to reprocess the PCR reads, holding one entry per CDR3 protein. Of 150,000 or so distinct CDR3 sequences in the sample, roughly 40% were seen once. The CDR3 sequence is 13 residues long. The germline CDR1 and CDR2 sequences are DFQATT and SNEGSKA (reference sequence). V lost 0 bases and J lost 9; bases outside the gene matches: 7. This sample was included in a study of post-analysis software for immune sequencing data. Overall study results and limits: Controls significantly exceeded multiple sclerosis patients in normalized Chao1 diversity. Five or six TRBV segments, TRBV5-6, TRBV5-1 and TRBV20-1 among them, were found more frequent in patients than controls.

The sequence was obtained from a girl aged 10 to 17 with multiple sclerosis. The specimen comprised blood, sampled after autologous hematopoietic stem cell transplantation. V usage is TRBV20-1 and J usage is TRBJ2-5; TRBD2 aligns across 7 bases. The CDR3 protein is CSARDYSGQPQYF. The CDR3, as DNA: TGCAGTGCTAGAGATTATAGCGGGCAGCCCCAGTACTTC.